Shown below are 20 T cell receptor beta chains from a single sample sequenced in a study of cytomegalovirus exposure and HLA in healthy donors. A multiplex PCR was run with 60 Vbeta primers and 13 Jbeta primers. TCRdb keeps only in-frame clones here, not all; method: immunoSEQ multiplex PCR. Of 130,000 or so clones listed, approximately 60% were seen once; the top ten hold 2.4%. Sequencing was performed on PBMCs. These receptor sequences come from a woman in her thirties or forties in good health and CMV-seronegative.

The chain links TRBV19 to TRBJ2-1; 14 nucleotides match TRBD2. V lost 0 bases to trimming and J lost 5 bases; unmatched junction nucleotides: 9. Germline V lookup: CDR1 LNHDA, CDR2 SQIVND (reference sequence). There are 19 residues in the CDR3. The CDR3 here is CASSIDGTSGGHYHNEQFF. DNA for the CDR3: TGTGCCAGTAGTATAGATGGGACTAGCGGGGGCCACTACCACAATGAGCAGTTCTTC.

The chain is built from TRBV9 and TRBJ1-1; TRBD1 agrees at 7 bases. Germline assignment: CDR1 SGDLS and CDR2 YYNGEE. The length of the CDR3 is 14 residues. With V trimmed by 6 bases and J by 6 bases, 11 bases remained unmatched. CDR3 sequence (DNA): TGTGCCAGCACCCGGGATACAGGGGCCGCTGAAGCTTTCTTT. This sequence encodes CASTRDTGAAEAFF. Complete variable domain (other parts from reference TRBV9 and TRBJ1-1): DSGVTQTPKHLITATGQRVTLRCSPRSGDLSVYWYQQSLDQGLQFLIQYYNGEERAKGNILERFSAQQFPDLHSELNLSSLELGDSALYFCASTRDTGAAEAFFGQGTRLTVV.

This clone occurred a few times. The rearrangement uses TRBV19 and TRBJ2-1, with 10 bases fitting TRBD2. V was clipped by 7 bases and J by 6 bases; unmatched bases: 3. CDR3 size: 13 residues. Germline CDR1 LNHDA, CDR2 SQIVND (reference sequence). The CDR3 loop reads CASIAGGGNEQFF. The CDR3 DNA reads TGTGCCAGTATAGCGGGGGGAGGCAATGAGCAGTTCTTC.

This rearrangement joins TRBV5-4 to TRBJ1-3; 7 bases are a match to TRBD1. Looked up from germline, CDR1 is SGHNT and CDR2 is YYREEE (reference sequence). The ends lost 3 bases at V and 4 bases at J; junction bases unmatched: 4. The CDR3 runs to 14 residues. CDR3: CASSSNRGGNTIYF. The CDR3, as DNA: TGTGCCAGCAGCTCCAACAGGGGCGGAAACACCATATATTTT.

CDR3 sequence: CASSLSWLGSYNEQFF. Written as DNA, the CDR3 is TGTGCCAGCAGCCTTAGTTGGCTCGGGTCCTACAATGAGCAGTTCTTC. The chain carries TRBV11-3 and TRBJ2-1; D unclear. This CDR3 is built from 16 residues. The germline V and J ends were trimmed by 5 bases and 1 base, with 15 bases remaining between them. Germline V gene data show CDR1 as SGHNT and CDR2 as YENEEA.

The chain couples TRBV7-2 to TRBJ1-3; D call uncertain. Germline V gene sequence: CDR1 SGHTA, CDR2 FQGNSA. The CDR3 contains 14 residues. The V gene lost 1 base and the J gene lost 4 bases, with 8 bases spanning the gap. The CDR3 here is CASSLVAGGNTIYF. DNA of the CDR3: TGTGCCAGCAGCTTAGTGGCGGGAGGAAACACCATATATTTT.

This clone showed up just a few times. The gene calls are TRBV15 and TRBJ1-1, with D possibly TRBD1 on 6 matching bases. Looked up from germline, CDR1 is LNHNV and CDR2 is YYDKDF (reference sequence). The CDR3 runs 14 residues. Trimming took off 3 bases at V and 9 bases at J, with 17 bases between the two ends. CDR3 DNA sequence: TGTGCCACCAGCAGCCCCGAGACAGGCCCGAAAGCTTTCTTT. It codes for CATSSPETGPKAFF.

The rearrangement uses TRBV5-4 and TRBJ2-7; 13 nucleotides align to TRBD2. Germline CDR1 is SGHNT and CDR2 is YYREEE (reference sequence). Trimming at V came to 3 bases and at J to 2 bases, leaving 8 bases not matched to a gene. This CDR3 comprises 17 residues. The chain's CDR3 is CASSSQTSGGRPYEQYF. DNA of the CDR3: TGTGCCAGCAGCTCCCAGACTAGCGGGGGGCGTCCCTACGAGCAGTACTTC.

The CDR3 nucleotides are TGCGCCAGCAGCCAAGAACAGGGCCTCAACTATGGCTACACCTTC. Its protein is CASSQEQGLNYGYTF. The chain joins TRBV4-3 to TRBJ1-2, with D maybe TRBD1 (6 bases). Trimming took off 0 bases at V and 2 bases at J, with 10 bases between the two ends. This CDR3 comprises 15 residues. Germline V gene data show CDR1 as LGHNA and CDR2 as YSLEER.

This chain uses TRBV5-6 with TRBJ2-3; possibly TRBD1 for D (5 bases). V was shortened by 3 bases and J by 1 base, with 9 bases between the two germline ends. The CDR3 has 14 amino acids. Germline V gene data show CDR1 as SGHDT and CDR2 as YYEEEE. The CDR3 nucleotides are TGTGCCAGCAGCTGGGGCCGAGGCACAGATACGCAGTATTTT. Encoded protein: CASSWGRGTDTQYF.

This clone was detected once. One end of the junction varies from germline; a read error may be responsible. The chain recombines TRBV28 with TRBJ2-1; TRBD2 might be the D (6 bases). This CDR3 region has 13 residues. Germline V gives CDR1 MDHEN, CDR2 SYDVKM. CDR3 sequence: CAISRLVNNEQFF. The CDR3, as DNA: TGTGCCATCAGTCGACTAGTCAACAATGAGCAGTTCTTC.

The DNA of the CDR3 is TGTGCCAGCAGCCAAGTAACTGGGGGGAGCTATAGCAATCAGCCCCAGCATTTT. It codes for CASSQVTGGSYSNQPQHF. The J gene is TRBJ1-5, the V gene TRBV4-2; possibly TRBD1 for D (5 bases). With 1 base removed from V and 0 bases from J, the gap between germline ends came to 16 bases. Germline CDR1 LGHNA, CDR2 YNFKEQ. This CDR3 contains 18 residues.

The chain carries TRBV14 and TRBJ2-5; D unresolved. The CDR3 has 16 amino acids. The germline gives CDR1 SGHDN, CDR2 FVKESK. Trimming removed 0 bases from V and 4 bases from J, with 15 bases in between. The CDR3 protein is CASSQDRGSSLETQYF. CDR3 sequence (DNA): TGTGCCAGCAGCCAAGACCGAGGTAGTAGCCTAGAGACCCAGTACTTC. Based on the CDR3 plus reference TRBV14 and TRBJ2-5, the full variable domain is EAGVTQFPSHSVIEKGQTVTLRCDPISGHDNLYWYRRVMGKEIKFLLHFVKESKQDESGMPNNRFLAERTGGTYSTLKVQPAELEDSGVYFCASSQDRGSSLETQYFGPGTRLLVL.

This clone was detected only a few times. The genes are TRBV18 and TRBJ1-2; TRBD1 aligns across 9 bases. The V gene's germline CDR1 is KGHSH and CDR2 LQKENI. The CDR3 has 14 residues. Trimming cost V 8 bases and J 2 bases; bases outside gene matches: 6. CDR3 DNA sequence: TGTGCCAGCACCCGGGACAGGGAAAACTATGGCTACACCTTC. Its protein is CASTRDRENYGYTF.

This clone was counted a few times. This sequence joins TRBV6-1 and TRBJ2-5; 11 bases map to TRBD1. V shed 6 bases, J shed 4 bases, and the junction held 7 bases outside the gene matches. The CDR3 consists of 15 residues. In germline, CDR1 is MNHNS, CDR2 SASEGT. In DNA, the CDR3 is TGTGCCAGCAGCCCCTCGGGACAGGGGGTAGAGACCCAGTACTTC. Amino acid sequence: CASSPSGQGVETQYF.

The CDR3 DNA reads TGTGCCAGTAGTACGGGACAGGGGATTAGCACAGATACGCAGTATTTT. Translating gives CASSTGQGISTDTQYF. The chain has TRBV19 and TRBJ2-3; 10 positions match TRBD1. The CDR3 runs to 16 residues. Germline-derived CDR1 and CDR2 are LNHDA and SQIVND (reference sequence). V shed 4 bases and J 0 bases; nucleotides not matched to a gene: 4.

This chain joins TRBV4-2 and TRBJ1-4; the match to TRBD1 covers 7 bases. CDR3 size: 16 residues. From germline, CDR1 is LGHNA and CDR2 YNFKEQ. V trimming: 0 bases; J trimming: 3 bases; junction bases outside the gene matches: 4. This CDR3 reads CASSQDPGQPNEKLFF. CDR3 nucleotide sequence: TGTGCCAGCAGCCAAGATCCGGGACAGCCTAATGAAAAACTGTTTTTT.

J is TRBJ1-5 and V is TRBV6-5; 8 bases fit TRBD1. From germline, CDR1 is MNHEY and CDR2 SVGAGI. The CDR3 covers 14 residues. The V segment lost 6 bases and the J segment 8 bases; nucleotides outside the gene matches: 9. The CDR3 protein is CASSNRGIMEPQHF. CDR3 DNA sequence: TGTGCCAGCAGCAACAGGGGGATCATGGAGCCCCAGCATTTT.

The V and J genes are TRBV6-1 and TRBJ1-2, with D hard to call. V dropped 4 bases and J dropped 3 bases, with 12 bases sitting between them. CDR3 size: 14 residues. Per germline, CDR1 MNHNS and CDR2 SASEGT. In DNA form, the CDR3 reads TGTGCCAGCAGTGTGGAGTGGAGAGACTATGGCTACACCTTC. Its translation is CASSVEWRDYGYTF.

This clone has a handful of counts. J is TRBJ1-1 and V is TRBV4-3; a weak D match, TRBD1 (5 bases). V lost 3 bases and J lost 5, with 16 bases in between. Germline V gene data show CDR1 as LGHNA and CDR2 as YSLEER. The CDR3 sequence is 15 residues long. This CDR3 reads CASSQDRRGATEAFF. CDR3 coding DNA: TGCGCCAGCAGCCAGGATCGGAGGGGAGCAACTGAAGCTTTCTTT.